This T cell receptor beta chain stems from a study of T cells in Graves' hyperthyroidism and ophthalmopathy. As for this clonotype: Antigen specificity is unknown.

Authors of the study amplified TCR beta CDR3 regions from RNA transcripts. HTBI primers drove first-round RT-PCR of the TCR CDR3. TCRdb called the multiplex PCR reads again in MiXCR, with one record for every CDR3 protein. Of over 450,000 distinct CDR3 sequences listed, roughly a sixth are singletons. General study points: Blood also contained most expanded thyroid clonotypes above 0.001.

This sequence originates from a woman aged 18-35 years with Graves' ophthalmopathy. What was sequenced was blood.

The CDR3 protein is CASSPLTQAQETQYF. CDR3 sequence (DNA): TGTGCCAGCAGCCCGCTGACACAAGCCCAAGAGACCCAGTACTTC. The chain has TRBV3-1 and TRBJ2-5, with unresolved D. CDR1 is LGHDT and CDR2 is YNNKEL in the germline V gene (reference sequence). V lost 4 bases to trimming and J lost 1 base, with 13 bases between them. There are 15 residues in the CDR3.